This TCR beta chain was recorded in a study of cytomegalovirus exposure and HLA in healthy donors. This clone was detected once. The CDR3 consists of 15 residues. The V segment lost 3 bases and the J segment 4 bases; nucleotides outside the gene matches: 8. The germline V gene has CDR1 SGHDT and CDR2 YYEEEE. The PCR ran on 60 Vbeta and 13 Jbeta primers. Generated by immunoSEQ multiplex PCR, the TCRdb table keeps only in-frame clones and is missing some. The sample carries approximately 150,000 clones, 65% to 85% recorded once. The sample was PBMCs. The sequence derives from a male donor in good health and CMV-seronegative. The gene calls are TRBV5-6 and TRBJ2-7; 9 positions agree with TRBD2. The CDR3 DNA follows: TGTGCCAGCAGCTCAACCGGGACTAGCCTATACGAGCAGTACTTC. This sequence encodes CASSSTGTSLYEQYF.